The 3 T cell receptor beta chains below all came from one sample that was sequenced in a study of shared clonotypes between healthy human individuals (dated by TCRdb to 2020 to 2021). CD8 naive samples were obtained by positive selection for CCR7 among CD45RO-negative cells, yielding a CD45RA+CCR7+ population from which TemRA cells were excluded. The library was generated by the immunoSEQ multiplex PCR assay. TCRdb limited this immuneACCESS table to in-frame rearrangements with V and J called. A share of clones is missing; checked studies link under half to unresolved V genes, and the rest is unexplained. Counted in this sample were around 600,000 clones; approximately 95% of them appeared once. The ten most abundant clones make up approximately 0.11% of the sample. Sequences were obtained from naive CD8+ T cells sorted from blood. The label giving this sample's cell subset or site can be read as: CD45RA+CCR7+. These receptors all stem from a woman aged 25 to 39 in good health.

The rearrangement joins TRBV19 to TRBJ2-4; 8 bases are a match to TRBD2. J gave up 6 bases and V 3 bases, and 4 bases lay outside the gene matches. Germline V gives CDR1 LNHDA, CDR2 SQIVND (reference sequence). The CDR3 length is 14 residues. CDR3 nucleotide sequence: TGTGCCAGTAGTATCGGGGGGGCGGGAAACATTCAGTACTTC. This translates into CASSIGGAGNIQYF.

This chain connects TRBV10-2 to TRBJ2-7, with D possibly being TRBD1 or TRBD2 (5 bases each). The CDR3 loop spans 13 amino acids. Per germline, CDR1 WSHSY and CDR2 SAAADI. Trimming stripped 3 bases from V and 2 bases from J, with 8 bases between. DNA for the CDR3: TGCGCCAGCAGTGATGGGGGTCCCTACGAGCAGTACTTC. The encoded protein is CASSDGGPYEQYF.

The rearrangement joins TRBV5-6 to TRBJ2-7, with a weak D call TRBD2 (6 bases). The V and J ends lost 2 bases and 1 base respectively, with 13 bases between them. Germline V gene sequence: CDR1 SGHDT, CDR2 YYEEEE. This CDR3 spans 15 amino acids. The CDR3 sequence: CASSFASVPSYEQYF. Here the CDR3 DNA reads TGTGCCAGCAGCTTCGCTAGCGTGCCATCCTACGAGCAGTACTTC.